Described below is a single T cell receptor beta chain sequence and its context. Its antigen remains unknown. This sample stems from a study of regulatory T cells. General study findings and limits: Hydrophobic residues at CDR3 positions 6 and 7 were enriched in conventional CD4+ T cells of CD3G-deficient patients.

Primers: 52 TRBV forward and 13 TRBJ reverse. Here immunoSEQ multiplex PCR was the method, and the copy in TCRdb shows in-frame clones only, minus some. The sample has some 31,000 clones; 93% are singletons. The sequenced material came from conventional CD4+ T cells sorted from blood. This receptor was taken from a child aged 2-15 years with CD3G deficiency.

CDR3: CASSYGGTGGIYEQYF. The CDR3 coding sequence is TGTGCCAGCAGTTATGGCGGGACGGGGGGCATCTACGAGCAGTACTTC. The V call is TRBV28, the J call TRBJ2-7, with D perhaps TRBD2 (7 bases). V was pared by 4 bases and J by 3 bases, with 19 bases between. CDR1 MDHEN and CDR2 SYDVKM come from the germline V gene. CDR3 length: 16 residues. The variable domain in full, completed from reference TRBV28 and TRBJ2-7, reads DVKVTQSSRYLVKRTGEKVFLECVQDMDHENMFWYRQDPGLGLRLIYFSYDVKMKEKGDIPEGYSVSREKKERFSLILESASTNQTSMYLCASSYGGTGGIYEQYFGPGTRLTVT.